A single sample is the source of the 13 T cell receptor beta chains below, sequenced in a study of human T cells and chemical hapten exposure. Time point reported: pre-sensitization, week 0. Specified treatment: therapeutic diphenylcyclopropenone sensitization with weekly scalp DPC. TCRdb passed the RACE reads through MiXCR, listing each CDR3 protein once. The sample lists over 300,000 distinct CDR3 sequences, approximately 5.1% occurring once. Specimen: whole blood, collected in connection with sensitization to the hapten diphenylcyclopropenone (DPC). These receptors were taken from a woman aged 50 to 60 with alopecia areata. Some clones in this sample may be carry-over from other donors' samples.

V usage is TRBV6-5 and J usage is TRBJ2-5, with D tentatively TRBD2 (7 bases). The CDR3 covers 16 residues. Between the trimmed V and J ends, which lost 2 bases and 2 bases, there was a span of 15 bases. Looked up from germline, CDR1 is MNHEY and CDR2 is SVGAGI. CDR3 protein: CASSYGGASGQETQYF. For the CDR3, the DNA is TGTGCCAGCAGTTACGGGGGGGCTAGCGGACAAGAGACCCAGTACTTC.

This clonotype has at least ten counts. V usage is TRBV6-2 or TRBV6-3 and J usage is TRBJ2-1, with TRBD2 matching over 10 bases. The ends lost 2 bases at V and 8 bases at J; junction bases unmatched: 6. This CDR3 is built from 15 residues. The germline V gene has CDR1 MNHEY and CDR2 SVGEGT. The DNA of the CDR3 is TGTGCCAGCAGTTACAGGGTAGCGGGAGGATATGAGCAGTTCTTC. It specifies CASSYRVAGGYEQFF.

This clonotype was recorded once. The CDR3 does not end in the conserved phenylalanine or tryptophan, so this is likely a read error. The V and J genes are TRBV6-1 and TRBJ2-7; 10 nucleotides agree with TRBD2. Germline assignment: CDR1 MNHNS and CDR2 SASEGT. The CDR3 extends over 15 amino acids. The CDR3 loop is CASTEGAGGQYEQYI. DNA of the CDR3: TGTGCCAGCACTGAAGGAGCGGGAGGGCAGTACGAGCAGTACATC.

V is TRBV27 and J is TRBJ2-3; D is possibly TRBD2 (6 bases). This CDR3 has 10 amino acids. The germline gives CDR1 MNHEY, CDR2 SMNVEV (reference sequence). The CDR3 DNA reads as TGTGCTATCGGGGGTCCGACGCAGTATTTT. It translates to CAIGGPTQYF.

This clonotype was recorded many times. The chain combines TRBV7-6 with TRBJ2-3; no reliable D call. The CDR3 has 12 residues. Deletions cut 2 bases from V and 4 bases from J, with 4 bases between. Looked up from germline, CDR1 is SGHVS and CDR2 is FNYEAQ. In DNA, the CDR3 is TGTGCCAGCAGCTTATTGGCAGATACGCAGTATTTT. This translates into CASSLLADTQYF.

This clonotype was seen at least ten times. V and J are TRBV20-1 and TRBJ2-1; the match to TRBD2 covers 11 bases. V lost 8 bases and J lost 4; bases outside the gene matches: 4. Germline CDR1 and CDR2: DFQATT and SNEGSKA (reference sequence). This CDR3 is 13 amino acids long. The CDR3 DNA sequence: TGCAGTCTAACTAGCGGGAGTTACAATGAGCAGTTCTTC. Its protein product is CSLTSGSYNEQFF.

This clonotype was seen ten or more times. CDR3 protein: CASSHRVRGLSTDTQYF. CDR3 coding DNA: TGTGCCAGCAGTCACAGGGTACGGGGACTCTCCACAGATACGCAGTATTTT. The V gene is TRBV6-2 or TRBV6-3, the J gene TRBJ2-3; D might be TRBD1 or TRBD2, each matching 6 bases. The germline CDR1 and CDR2 sequences are MNHEY and SVGEGT. This CDR3 has 17 amino acids. The ends were cut back, 5 bases at V and 2 bases at J, with 20 bases in the middle.

V is TRBV7-9 and J is TRBJ2-3; tentative D call: TRBD2 (6 bases). Germline V CDR1 and CDR2: SEHNR, FQNEAQ (reference sequence). The CDR3 consists of 12 residues. V was trimmed by 3 bases and J by 9 bases, leaving 10 bases between them. The CDR3 nucleotides read TGTGCCAGCAGCTTGGGGGGACCAACGCAGTATTTT. Protein: CASSLGGPTQYF.

In this sample, this clonotype turned up many times. The chain recombines TRBV5-1 with TRBJ2-7; possibly TRBD1 for D (6 bases). The CDR3 is 16 residues long. In germline, CDR1 is SGHRS, CDR2 YFSETQ. Trimming left V 4 bases short and J 0 bases short, with 17 bases between. The CDR3 loop is CASSPPTGFGSYEQYF. In DNA, the CDR3 is TGCGCCAGCAGCCCTCCTACAGGGTTTGGCTCCTACGAGCAGTACTTC.

This clonotype has at least ten counts. V usage is TRBV10-3 and J usage is TRBJ2-7; TRBD2 agrees at 9 bases. V shed 4 bases, J shed 2 bases, and the junction held 6 bases outside the gene matches. The CDR3 extends over 15 amino acids. Germline V gives CDR1 ENHRY, CDR2 SYGVKD. The DNA for the CDR3 is TGTGCCATCAGTGGGGGTAGCGGGGGTACCTACGAGCAGTACTTC. Residues: CAISGGSGGTYEQYF.

The chain has TRBV10-3 and TRBJ2-1; 14 bases fit TRBD2. The CDR3 is made up of 15 amino acids. Germline-derived CDR1 and CDR2 are ENHRY and SYGVKD. Germline trimming cut 7 bases from V and 6 bases from J; bases unmatched to any gene: 5. The CDR3 region is CAITQTSGRGNEQFF. DNA of the CDR3: TGTGCCATCACCCAGACTAGCGGGAGGGGCAATGAGCAGTTCTTC.

At least ten counts were recorded for this clonotype. This chain joins TRBV24-1 and TRBJ2-3; D is undetermined. The CDR3 is 13 residues long. CDR1 and CDR2 (germline): KGHDR, SFDVKD. V shed 0 bases and J shed 2 bases, with 2 bases lying between them. The CDR3 spells CATSDLFTDTQYF. The CDR3 bases are TGTGCCACCAGTGATTTGTTCACAGATACGCAGTATTTT.

At least ten counts were recorded for this clonotype. The chain is built from TRBV5-4 and TRBJ1-2; 9 bases line up with TRBD1. This CDR3 is 15 amino acids long. In germline, CDR1 is SGHNT, CDR2 YYREEE (reference sequence). The V gene end was trimmed by 2 bases and the J gene end by 4 bases; junction bases not matched to a gene: 6. CDR3 region: CASSFRDRVFYGYTF. Written as DNA, the CDR3 is TGTGCCAGCAGCTTCCGGGACAGGGTCTTCTATGGCTACACCTTC. The complete variable domain, with remaining parts taken from reference TRBV5-4 and TRBJ1-2, reads ETGVTQSPTHLIKTRGQQVTLRCSSQSGHNTVSWYQQALGQGPQFIFQYYREEENGRGNFPPRFSGLQFPNYSSELNVNALELDDSALYLCASSFRDRVFYGYTFGSGTRLTVV.